Below, one TCR beta chain is given with its context. This CDR3 comprises 15 residues. The germline V gene has CDR1 ENHRY and CDR2 SYGVKD. With V trimmed by 2 bases and J by 1 base, 2 bases remained unmatched. The repertoire was sequenced with immunoSEQ multiplex PCR; TCRdb's copy has only in-frame clones and lacks some. Among around 19,000 clones listed, around 78% were seen once. This entry is derived from a study of T cells in tumors after PD-1 blockade. Source: PBMCs, taken before anti-PD-1 treatment. This receptor was identified in a human donor with basal cell carcinoma. The chain carries TRBV10-3 and TRBJ2-3; 8 bases are a match to TRBD1. The CDR3 DNA reads TGTGCCATCAGTGAGGCGGGACAGGGCACAGATACGCAGTATTTT. Its translation: CAISEAGQGTDTQYF.